The present TCR beta chain was sequenced within a study of blood T cell repertoires in COVID-19. Study in general: COVID-19 samples from acute and convalescent phases originated in the United States, Italy and Spain. From T cells, B-cell-depleted T cells, or PBMCs came the material, which was cDNA or gDNA.

It was during active infection that Seattle patients were enrolled and then longitudinally followed. Original analysis: Quantification of nucleated cells was approximated via reference gene primer amplification. Clones were read by immunoSEQ multiplex PCR, and TCRdb kept only the in-frame ones, dropping some. The DNA was the basis for D and trimming; V, J and clone size are from that table. Of approximately 75,000 clones in the sample, 65% to 90% were seen once. The V segment lost 6 bases and the J segment 4 bases; nucleotides outside the gene matches: 4. CDR1 is MNHEY, CDR2 SVGAGI, per germline. There are 13 residues in the CDR3.

The receptor was isolated from a man younger than 40 with COVID-19, enrolled during active disease. Sequencing was done on a sample of peripheral blood. V and J are TRBV6-5 and TRBJ2-3, with 7 positions matching TRBD2. CDR3 protein: CASRRTSADTQYF. DNA for the CDR3: TGTGCCAGCAGGAGGACTAGTGCAGATACGCAGTATTTT.